The 16 T cell receptor beta chains below all came from one sample that was sequenced in a study of T cells in Graves' hyperthyroidism and ophthalmopathy. The CDR3 regions of TCR beta were amplified from RNA transcripts. The TCR CDR3 was amplified in a first-round RT-PCR using the HTBI primer set. TCRdb independently ran MiXCR on the multiplex PCR reads; one entry per CDR3 protein. This table holds 360,000 or so distinct CDR3 sequences, about 18% found once. Sequencing input: blood. Receptors originate from a woman aged 18 to 35 with Graves' hyperthyroidism.

This clonotype has at least ten counts. The chain has TRBV5-1 and TRBJ2-7, with 12 bases aligning to TRBD2. The CDR3 loop spans 15 amino acids. Germline assignment: CDR1 SGHRS and CDR2 YFSETQ. The junction had 7 bases not matched to a gene; V was cut back by 5 bases and J by 4 bases. CDR3 nucleotides: TGCGCCAGCAGTTCGACTAGCGGGGGAAGGTACGAGCAGTACTTC. Translated: CASSSTSGGRYEQYF.

V and J are TRBV6-2 or TRBV6-3 and TRBJ2-7; TRBD2 aligns across 8 bases. The CDR3 runs 15 residues. Germline-derived CDR1 and CDR2 are MNHEY and SVGEGT. The V gene end was trimmed by 3 bases and the J gene end by 2 bases; junction bases not matched to a gene: 6. The CDR3 coding sequence is TGTGCCAGCAGTTATTCTCGGGAGGGCCCCTACGAGCAGTACTTC. It encodes CASSYSREGPYEQYF.

This clonotype is medium-sized. CDR3 loop: CSAGLAGGEYQPQHF. For the CDR3, the DNA is TGCAGTGCTGGTTTGGCCGGCGGGGAATATCAGCCCCAGCATTTT. The V call is TRBV20-1, the J call TRBJ1-5; D call uncertain. The CDR3 has 15 amino acids. The germline V gene has CDR1 DFQATT and CDR2 SNEGSKA (reference sequence). V dropped 5 bases and J dropped 5 bases, with 19 bases sitting between them.

This clonotype was detected many times. The chain carries TRBV11-2 and TRBJ1-3; 9 bases match TRBD1. V gave up 5 bases and J gave up 0 bases; unmatched junction bases: 8. This CDR3 contains 17 residues. Germline CDR1 is SGHAT and CDR2 is FQNNGV. The CDR3 spells CASSRGQGPSSGNTIYF. The CDR3 bases are TGTGCCAGCAGCCGTGGACAGGGGCCTTCCTCTGGAAACACCATATATTTT.

This clonotype has at least ten counts. The CDR3 DNA follows: TGTGCCAGCAGCCCGGACAGGGGCCTCTACGAGCAGTACTTC. Amino acid sequence: CASSPDRGLYEQYF. The V gene is TRBV12-3 or TRBV12-4, the J gene TRBJ2-7, with 9 bases lining up with TRBD1. This CDR3 contains 14 residues. V shed 6 bases, J shed 3 bases, and the junction held 6 bases outside the gene matches.

The chain joins TRBV12-3 or TRBV12-4 to TRBJ1-5; D unclear. V lost 7 bases, J lost 6 bases, and 10 bases lay in between. The length of the CDR3 is 12 residues. The CDR3 spells CASKYSVQPQHF. The CDR3 nucleotides read TGTGCCAGCAAATACAGCGTTCAGCCCCAGCATTTT.

V gene TRBV6-5 combines with J gene TRBJ2-7; D call uncertain. Trimming shortened V by 0 bases and J by 0 bases, and 12 bases separated the two germline ends. The CDR3 is 16 amino acids. Germline assignment: CDR1 MNHEY and CDR2 SVGAGI. DNA for the CDR3: TGTGCCAGCAGTTACTCCTCCCGTCTTAGCTCCTACGAGCAGTACTTC. Its translation is CASSYSSRLSSYEQYF.

This clonotype has a count of ten or more. This chain joins TRBV19 and TRBJ2-7; D possibly corresponds to TRBD1 (5 bases). V dropped 3 bases and J dropped 2 bases, with 8 bases sitting between them. The CDR3 consists of 13 residues. CDR1 and CDR2 from the germline V gene are LNHDA and SQIVND (reference sequence). The DNA of the CDR3 is TGTGCCAGTAGTATGACAGTTACCTACGAGCAGTACTTC. The encoded protein is CASSMTVTYEQYF.

This clonotype was counted ten times or more. The rearrangement uses TRBV6-5 and TRBJ2-3, with unresolved D. Trimming took off 0 bases at V and 2 bases at J, with 12 bases between the two ends. Germline V gene sequence: CDR1 MNHEY, CDR2 SVGAGI. CDR3 length equals 16 residues. CDR3 sequence: CASSYSTAYNTDTQYF. In DNA, the CDR3 is TGTGCCAGCAGTTACTCCACAGCCTACAACACAGATACGCAGTATTTT.

This chain links TRBV28 with TRBJ1-2; 8 bases are a match to TRBD1. CDR3 length equals 16 residues. The V gene's germline CDR1 is MDHEN and CDR2 SYDVKM. V lost 6 bases, J lost 3 bases, and 12 bases stayed unmatched. This CDR3 is CASSLTQGEGYYGYTF. The CDR3 nucleotides read TGTGCCAGCAGCCTTACACAGGGGGAAGGATACTATGGCTACACCTTC.

In this sample, this clonotype turned up many times. V and J are TRBV27 and TRBJ1-5; D possibly corresponds to TRBD1 (6 bases). Trimming cost V 4 bases and J 0 bases, with 10 bases left between them. The CDR3 consists of 15 residues. Looked up from germline, CDR1 is MNHEY and CDR2 is SMNVEV (reference sequence). CDR3 DNA sequence: TGTGCCAGCAGTTCGGGGGCCGATAGCAATCAGCCCCAGCATTTT. Encoded protein: CASSSGADSNQPQHF.

This CDR3 reads CASSKHLRDSGYEQYF. DNA for the CDR3: TGTGCCAGCAGCAAACACTTACGGGACTCCGGCTACGAGCAGTACTTC. The chain links TRBV9 to TRBJ2-7; tentative D call: TRBD2 (6 bases). The germline CDR1 and CDR2 sequences are SGDLS and YYNGEE. Trimming cost V 4 bases and J 3 bases, with 20 bases left between them. This CDR3 spans 16 amino acids. The whole variable domain, filled in from reference TRBV9 and TRBJ2-7, reads DSGVTQTPKHLITATGQRVTLRCSPRSGDLSVYWYQQSLDQGLQFLIQYYNGEERAKGNILERFSAQQFPDLHSELNLSSLELGDSALYFCASSKHLRDSGYEQYFGPGTRLTVT.

The chain has TRBV14 and TRBJ2-5, with D perhaps TRBD1 or TRBD2 (5 bases each). V was clipped by 1 base and J by 4 bases, with 13 bases between them. The length of the CDR3 is 15 residues. Germline V lookup: CDR1 SGHDN, CDR2 FVKESK. CDR3: CASSQVQGAGETQYF. DNA of the CDR3: TGTGCCAGCAGCCAAGTTCAAGGGGCGGGAGAGACCCAGTACTTC.

This clonotype came up many times. The rearrangement joins TRBV2 to TRBJ1-5, with D maybe TRBD1 (6 bases). Germline-derived CDR1 and CDR2 are SNHLY and FYNNEI. The CDR3 is 16 residues long. Trimming pared 7 bases from V and 7 bases from J, leaving 23 bases between. CDR3 in DNA: TGTGCCAGCACCGAAGAAAGGGGCAGGGGCGGACAGCCCCAGCATTTT. Its protein product is CASTEERGRGGQPQHF.

This clonotype was recorded only once. The J gene is TRBJ1-2, the V gene TRBV6-2 or TRBV6-3, with D hard to call. CDR1 and CDR2 (germline): MNHEY, SVGEGT. The CDR3 has 14 residues. Trimming removed 6 bases from V and 8 bases from J, with 19 bases in between. CDR3 DNA sequence: TGTGCCAGCAGCTCTCCCGGCGGGGTCGAGGGCTACACCTTC. This translates into CASSSPGGVEGYTF.

The chain couples TRBV5-1 to TRBJ2-6, with D perhaps TRBD2 (5 bases). Trimming shortened V by 7 bases and J by 0 bases, and 17 bases separated the two germline ends. Germline assignment: CDR1 SGHRS and CDR2 YFSETQ. CDR3 size: 17 residues. CDR3 region: CASGRAVSSSGANVLTF. The CDR3 DNA reads TGCGCCAGCGGACGAGCGGTTTCGAGCTCTGGGGCCAACGTCCTGACTTTC.